This T cell receptor (beta chain) was captured in a study of identical twins. Study-wide results and limits: Findings came from cross-sectional statistics, without long-term follow-up of donors.

Trimming cost V 6 bases and J 2 bases; bases outside gene matches: 7. Per the germline V gene, CDR1 is SQVTM and CDR2 is ANQGSEA. CDR3 length: 14 amino acids. TCRdb re-analysed the 5' RACE reads in MiXCR, keeping a single row per CDR3 protein. The sample includes nearly 900,000 distinct CDR3 sequences, around an eighth seen only once; the top ten take around 1.6%. Note on this clonotype: Its target is unknown.

The sample was also reused in another study, on yellow fever vaccine responses in identical twins.

The clonotype was recovered from a woman younger than 30 in good health. The gene calls are TRBV29-1 and TRBJ2-3; TRBD2 matches at 8 bases. The sample consisted of PBMCs. The CDR3 DNA reads as TGCAGCGTCCAGCGGGGGAGTGACACAGATACGCAGTATTTT. It codes for CSVQRGSDTDTQYF.